Each of the 26 T cell receptor beta chains below was sequenced from the same sample in a study of human T cells and chemical hapten exposure. Documented time point: patch test 1, 2 weeks after DPC sensitization. The treatment here: therapeutic diphenylcyclopropenone sensitization with weekly scalp DPC. MiXCR, run by TCRdb on the RACE reads, gives a single entry per CDR3 protein. The data contain some 400,000 distinct CDR3 sequences, 4.8% of them singletons. Source: whole blood, taken in connection with sensitization to the hapten diphenylcyclopropenone (DPC). Receptors originate from a woman in her fifties or sixties with alopecia areata. Some clones in this sample may be carry-over from other donors' samples.

There are many counts of this clonotype. J is TRBJ2-7 and V is TRBV9, with 10 bases identical to TRBD2. The CDR3 covers 16 residues. Germline V CDR1 and CDR2: SGDLS, YYNGEE. The J segment lost 5 bases and the V segment lost 3 bases, leaving 11 bases of the junction unmatched. In DNA form, the CDR3 reads TGTGCCAGCAGCGGGAGTGAGTCTAGCGGGAGCAACGAGCAGTACTTC. Protein product: CASSGSESSGSNEQYF.

This clonotype was observed many times. The rearrangement uses TRBV20-1 and TRBJ1-1; the match to TRBD1 covers 7 bases. The V segment lost 5 bases and the J segment 7 bases; nucleotides outside the gene matches: 4. This CDR3 comprises 11 residues. The germline V gene has CDR1 DFQATT and CDR2 SNEGSKA (reference sequence). The CDR3 is CSAPRDSEAFF. The CDR3 bases are TGCAGTGCTCCCCGGGACAGTGAAGCTTTCTTT.

The table lists this clonotype with many counts. V and J are TRBV7-2 and TRBJ1-5; D uncertain. V was pared by 3 bases and J by 2 bases, with 11 bases between. Germline values: CDR1 SGHTA, CDR2 FQGNSA. The CDR3 has 15 residues. The CDR3 is CASSFGTGGNQPQHF. The CDR3 DNA reads as TGTGCCAGCAGCTTTGGTACCGGTGGCAATCAGCCCCAGCATTTT.

This clonotype was seen repeatedly, ten times or more. J is TRBJ2-7 and V is TRBV4-1; the match to TRBD1 covers 7 bases. The CDR3 contains 13 residues. Germline V gene lookup returns CDR1 MGHRA and CDR2 YSYEKL. Trimming removed 4 bases from V and 6 bases from J; junction bases left unmatched: 6. The CDR3 loop is CASSPYRGSEQYF. DNA of the CDR3: TGCGCCAGCAGCCCCTACAGGGGAAGCGAGCAGTACTTC.

There are a few counts of this clonotype. This chain connects TRBV6-1 to TRBJ1-5; tentative D call: TRBD1 (5 bases). V dropped 6 bases and J dropped 7 bases, with 13 bases sitting between them. The CDR3 has 13 amino acids. Germline CDR1 MNHNS, CDR2 SASEGT. This CDR3 reads CASSREGYQPQHF. CDR3 nucleotide sequence: TGTGCCAGCAGCCGAGAGGGGTACCAGCCCCAGCATTTT.

The V call is TRBV19, the J call TRBJ2-2; TRBD1 is a possible D gene (6 bases). The CDR3 has 14 residues. V was pared by 3 bases and J by 6 bases, with 11 bases between. Germline CDR1 is LNHDA and CDR2 is SQIVND (reference sequence). The CDR3: CASSIYRDPGELFF. The CDR3 DNA reads as TGTGCCAGTAGTATTTACAGGGACCCCGGGGAGCTGTTTTTT.

This clonotype has a handful of counts. The rearrangement joins TRBV5-1 to TRBJ2-3; TRBD2 matches at 9 bases. V gave up 6 bases and J gave up 11 bases; unmatched junction bases: 16. The CDR3 is 15 residues long. CDR1 is SGHRS and CDR2 is YFSETQ in the germline V gene. The CDR3 DNA follows: TGCGCCAGCACCCCGGGACTAGCATCACCTCGGGGGCAGTATTTT. Its translation: CASTPGLASPRGQYF.

The J gene is TRBJ2-3, the V gene TRBV15; D unresolved. V gave up 8 bases and J gave up 5 bases, with 11 bases separating them. The CDR3 loop spans 12 amino acids. Germline-derived CDR1 and CDR2 are LNHNV and YYDKDF (reference sequence). For the CDR3, the DNA is TGTGCCACCCGGAAAGGGCAAGATACGCAGTATTTT. It encodes CATRKGQDTQYF.

This clonotype showed up many times. The chain employs TRBV28 and TRBJ2-3; 10 bases fit TRBD2. Germline CDR1 MDHEN, CDR2 SYDVKM. The CDR3 runs to 16 residues. With 2 bases clipped from V and 4 bases from J, the junction kept 6 bases outside the gene matches. This CDR3 reads CASSLPLAGVSDTQYF. CDR3 sequence (DNA): TGTGCCAGCAGTTTACCCCTAGCGGGAGTGTCAGATACGCAGTATTTT.

This chain uses TRBV10-2 with TRBJ1-3; 8 bases map to TRBD1. CDR1 is WSHSY, CDR2 SAAADI, per germline. The CDR3 contains 15 residues. J was trimmed by 4 bases and V by 3 bases; bases with no gene match: 5. CDR3 nucleotides: TGCGCCAGCAGTGATGACAGGGGCCAAGGAAACACCATATATTTT. It specifies CASSDDRGQGNTIYF.

This clonotype has ten or more counts. V is TRBV20-1 and J is TRBJ1-2; the D gene is possibly TRBD1 (6 bases). Germline CDR1 and CDR2: DFQATT and SNEGSKA (reference sequence). V was trimmed by 1 base and J by 2 bases, leaving 11 bases between them. CDR3 size: 14 residues. CDR3 region: CSARGGALNYGYTF. The CDR3 nucleotides read TGCAGTGCTAGAGGGGGGGCTTTGAACTATGGCTACACCTTC.

In this sample, this clonotype turned up a few times. The rearrangement uses TRBV6-5 and TRBJ2-5, with no clear D. Trimming took 4 bases from V and 7 from J, leaving 13 bases between them. In germline, CDR1 is MNHEY, CDR2 SVGAGI. This CDR3 comprises 13 residues. The CDR3 reads CASSSRLIGTQYF. Here the CDR3 DNA reads TGTGCCAGCAGTTCCAGGTTAATAGGGACCCAGTACTTC.

The table lists this clonotype with many counts. The chain recombines TRBV28 with TRBJ2-6; D uncertain. The germline V gene encodes CDR1 MDHEN and CDR2 SYDVKM. The CDR3 consists of 14 residues. Trimming removed 6 bases at V and 0 bases at J, with 6 bases between. CDR3: CASSGPSGANVLTF. CDR3 nucleotides: TGTGCCAGCAGCGGCCCCTCTGGGGCCAACGTCCTGACTTTC. The full variable domain, its missing parts supplied by reference TRBV28 and TRBJ2-6, is DVKVTQSSRYLVKRTGEKVFLECVQDMDHENMFWYRQDPGLGLRLIYFSYDVKMKEKGDIPEGYSVSREKKERFSLILESASTNQTSMYLCASSGPSGANVLTFGAGSRLTVL.

The genes are TRBV24-1 and TRBJ2-1, with TRBD2 identical over 14 bases. The CDR3 has 16 residues. J was trimmed by 9 bases and V by 5 bases; bases with no gene match: 8. Per the germline V gene, CDR1 is KGHDR and CDR2 is SFDVKD. This CDR3 is CATSASTSGRAGEQFF. In DNA, the CDR3 is TGTGCCACCAGTGCCTCGACTAGCGGGAGGGCGGGTGAGCAGTTCTTC.

This clonotype was recorded at least ten times. This chain uses TRBV5-1 with TRBJ1-2, with D tentatively TRBD1 (5 bases). Germline-derived CDR1 and CDR2 are SGHRS and YFSETQ. The CDR3 totals 13 residues. V lost 3 bases and J 4 bases, leaving 10 bases between the germline ends. CDR3 amino acids: CASSSGASYGYTF. The CDR3 DNA follows: TGCGCCAGCAGCTCCGGGGCGTCCTATGGCTACACCTTC.

The sample holds many counts of this clonotype. The chain has TRBV12-3 or TRBV12-4 and TRBJ1-1; D call uncertain. The CDR3 length is 15 residues. Trimming took 4 bases from V and 4 from J, leaving 16 bases between them. For the CDR3, the DNA is TGTGCCAGCAGTTCTGGCGGGGTTAGGGCCACTGAAGCTTTCTTT. Translated, it gives CASSSGGVRATEAFF.

This clonotype was recorded at least ten times. The CDR3 sequence is CASSQDLGQGTGEQYF. The CDR3, as DNA: TGTGCCAGCAGCCAAGATCTCGGGCAGGGAACTGGCGAGCAGTACTTC. The chain employs TRBV3-1 and TRBJ2-7, with D possibly being TRBD1 (5 bases). The CDR3 consists of 16 residues. CDR1 and CDR2 (germline): LGHDT, YNNKEL (reference sequence). V lost 0 bases, J lost 6 bases, and 18 bases lay in between.

The chain carries TRBV4-3 and TRBJ2-1; 10 bases fit TRBD2. The CDR3 contains 16 residues. The junction had 2 bases not matched to a gene; V was cut back by 1 base and J by 2 bases. CDR1 LGHNA and CDR2 YSLEER come from the germline V gene. The CDR3 sequence: CASSQVAGGTYNEQFF. The CDR3 bases are TGCGCCAGCAGCCAAGTAGCGGGAGGCACCTACAATGAGCAGTTCTTC.

The chain is built from TRBV2 and TRBJ1-1; maybe TRBD1 (5 bases). This CDR3 has 18 residues. V lost 4 bases and J 0 bases, leaving 21 bases between the germline ends. Germline lookup yields CDR1 SNHLY and CDR2 FYNNEI. As DNA, the CDR3 is TGTGCCAGCAGTGTTGGGACCCTGGCGGGCAGTCTGAACACTGAAGCTTTCTTT. This codes for CASSVGTLAGSLNTEAFF.

This clonotype was seen many times. V usage is TRBV7-9 and J usage is TRBJ1-4; TRBD1 aligns across 9 bases. The CDR3 has 14 residues. The J segment lost 7 bases and the V segment lost 5 bases, leaving 5 bases of the junction unmatched. Germline V gene data show CDR1 as SEHNR and CDR2 as FQNEAQ (reference sequence). The CDR3 region has the DNA TGTGCCAGCAGCCCCGGGACAGGGCGTGAAAAACTGTTTTTT. It encodes CASSPGTGREKLFF.

This clonotype came up many times. CDR3 DNA: TGCAGCGTTGATGATCATGCGAACACTGAAGCTTTCTTT. Encoded protein: CSVDDHANTEAFF. The V and J genes are TRBV29-1 and TRBJ1-1, with D uncertain. Germline-derived CDR1 and CDR2 are SQVTM and ANQGSEA. The V end was cut by 3 bases, the J end by 1 base, with 9 bases between. The CDR3 has 13 amino acids.

This clonotype was seen repeatedly, ten times or more. The chain links TRBV7-9 to TRBJ1-5; D may be TRBD1 (6 bases). Looked up from germline, CDR1 is SEHNR and CDR2 is FQNEAQ (reference sequence). This CDR3 contains 14 residues. The V gene lost 4 bases and the J gene lost 4 bases, with 11 bases spanning the gap. CDR3 loop: CASSSRDRNQPQHF. CDR3 nucleotides: TGTGCCAGCAGCTCCCGAGACAGGAATCAGCCCCAGCATTTT.

This clonotype appeared many times. The chain recombines TRBV3-1 with TRBJ2-3; 13 bases align to TRBD2. With V trimmed by 4 bases and J by 2 bases, 3 bases remained unmatched. The germline V gene encodes CDR1 LGHDT and CDR2 YNNKEL (reference sequence). The CDR3 totals 16 residues. The CDR3 loop reads CASSRTSGGSTDTQYF. The CDR3, as DNA: TGTGCCAGCAGCCGGACTAGCGGGGGCTCCACAGATACGCAGTATTTT.

This clonotype was seen more than once but under ten times. The V gene is TRBV28, the J gene TRBJ2-2, with D tentatively TRBD1 (5 bases). The CDR3 runs 15 residues. The ends were cut back, 1 base at V and 3 bases at J, with 9 bases in the middle. Looked up from germline, CDR1 is MDHEN and CDR2 is SYDVKM. CDR3: CASSLLGRDTGELFF. CDR3 DNA sequence: TGTGCCAGCAGTTTATTAGGCAGGGACACCGGGGAGCTGTTTTTT.

This clonotype came up many times. The chain links TRBV6-6 to TRBJ2-2, with a tentative D call TRBD2 (6 bases). The CDR3 length is 18 residues. Germline V lookup: CDR1 MNHNY, CDR2 SVGAGI (reference sequence). V lost 5 bases, J lost 0 bases, and 19 bases lay in between. DNA of the CDR3: TGTGCCAGCAGTGCCTATCGGGCGGGACCCGCGAACACCGGGGAGCTGTTTTTT. The encoded protein is CASSAYRAGPANTGELFF.

This clonotype was observed at least ten times. V and J are TRBV20-1 and TRBJ1-5, with TRBD1 matching 8 bases. Per the germline V gene, CDR1 is DFQATT and CDR2 is SNEGSKA (reference sequence). The CDR3 sequence is 12 residues long. V shed 6 bases, J shed 4 bases, and the junction held 2 bases outside the gene matches. The CDR3 sequence is CSATGANQPQHF. The DNA for the CDR3 is TGCAGTGCGACAGGGGCAAATCAGCCCCAGCATTTT.